The present T cell receptor (beta chain) was sequenced within a study of blood T cell repertoires in COVID-19. Study information: Samples came from the United States, Italy and Spain, spanning acute and convalescent COVID-19. The analysed material was cDNA or gDNA that came from T cells, B-cell-depleted T cells, or PBMCs.

Original processing notes: For nucleated cells, counts were estimated from reference gene primer amplification. This table comes from immunoSEQ multiplex PCR, and its TCRdb copy is limited to in-frame clones, with some not included. That table supplies the V and J calls and clone size; D and trimming were determined from the DNA. This sample has 75,000 to 80,000 clones, with 88% found just once. The CDR3 loop spans 16 amino acids. V lost 2 bases and J lost 7; bases outside the gene matches: 12. Germline V gene lookup returns CDR1 SEHNR and CDR2 FQNEAQ (reference sequence). The chain links TRBV7-9 to TRBJ1-2, with 8 bases fitting TRBD1. The clonotype comes from a human donor in a cohort sampled during active COVID-19. Specimen: peripheral blood. The CDR3 DNA is TGTGCCAGCAGCTTACCCGGGCAGGGGGCAGACGGTGGCTACACCTTC. It encodes CASSLPGQGADGGYTF.